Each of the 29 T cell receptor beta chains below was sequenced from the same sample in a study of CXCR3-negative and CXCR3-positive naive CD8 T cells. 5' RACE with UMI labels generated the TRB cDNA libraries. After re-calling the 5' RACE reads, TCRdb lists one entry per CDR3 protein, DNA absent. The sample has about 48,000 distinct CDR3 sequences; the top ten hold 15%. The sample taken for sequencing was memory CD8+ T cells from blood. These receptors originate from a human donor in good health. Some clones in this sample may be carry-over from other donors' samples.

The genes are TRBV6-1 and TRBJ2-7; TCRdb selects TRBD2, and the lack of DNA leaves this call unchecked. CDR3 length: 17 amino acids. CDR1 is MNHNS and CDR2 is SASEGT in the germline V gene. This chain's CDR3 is CASSEWGLADPGPEQYF.

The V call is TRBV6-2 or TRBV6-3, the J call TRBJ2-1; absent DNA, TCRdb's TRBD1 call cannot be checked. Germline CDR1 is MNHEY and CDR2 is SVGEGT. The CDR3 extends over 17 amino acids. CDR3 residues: CASSLVDRGFSNNEQFF.

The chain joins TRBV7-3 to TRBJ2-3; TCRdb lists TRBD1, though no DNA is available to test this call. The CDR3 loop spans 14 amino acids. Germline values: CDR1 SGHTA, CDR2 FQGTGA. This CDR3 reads CASSFGAYTDTQYF.

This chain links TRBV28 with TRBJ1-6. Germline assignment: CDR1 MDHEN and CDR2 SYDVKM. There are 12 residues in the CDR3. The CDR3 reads CASRGNNSPLHF. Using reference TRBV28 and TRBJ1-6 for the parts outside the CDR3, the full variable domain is DVKVTQSSRYLVKRTGEKVFLECVQDMDHENMFWYRQDPGLGLRLIYFSYDVKMKEKGDIPEGYSVSREKKERFSLILESASTNQTSMYLCASRGNNSPLHFGNGTRLTVT.

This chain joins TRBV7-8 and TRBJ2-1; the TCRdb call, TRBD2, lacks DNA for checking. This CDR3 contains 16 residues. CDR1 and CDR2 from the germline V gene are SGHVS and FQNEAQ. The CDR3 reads CASSHWGLAGDNEQFF.

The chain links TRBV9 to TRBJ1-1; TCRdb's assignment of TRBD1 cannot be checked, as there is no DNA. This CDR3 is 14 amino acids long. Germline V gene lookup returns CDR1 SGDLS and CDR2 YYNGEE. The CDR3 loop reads CASSVVGQNTEAVF. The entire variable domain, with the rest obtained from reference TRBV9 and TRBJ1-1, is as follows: DSGVTQTPKHLITATGQRVTLRCSPRSGDLSVYWYQQSLDQGLQFLIQYYNGEERAKGNILERFSAQQFPDLHSELNLSSLELGDSALYFCASSVVGQNTEAVFGQGTRLTVV.

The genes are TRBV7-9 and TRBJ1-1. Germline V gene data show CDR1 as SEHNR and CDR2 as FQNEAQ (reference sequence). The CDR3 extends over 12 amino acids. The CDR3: CASSFDFAEAFF.

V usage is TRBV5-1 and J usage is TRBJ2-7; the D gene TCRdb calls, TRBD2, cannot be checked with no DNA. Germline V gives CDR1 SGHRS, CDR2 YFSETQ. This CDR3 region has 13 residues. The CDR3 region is CASSAGSSYEQYF.

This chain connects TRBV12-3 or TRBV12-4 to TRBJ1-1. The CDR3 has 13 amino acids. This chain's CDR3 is CASSRSVNTEAFF.

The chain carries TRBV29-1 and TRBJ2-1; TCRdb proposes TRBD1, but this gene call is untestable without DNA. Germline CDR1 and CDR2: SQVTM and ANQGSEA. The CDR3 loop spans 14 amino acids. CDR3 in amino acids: CSVEGGQSFNEQFF.

CDR3 loop: CASTPQGAYNSPLHF. The chain combines TRBV7-6 with TRBJ1-6. Germline CDR1 is SGHVS and CDR2 is FNYEAQ. The CDR3 is 15 residues long.

The CDR3 spells CASTPAGPQETQYF. This chain links TRBV28 with TRBJ2-5; checking the TCRdb D call of TRBD2 is not possible without DNA. In germline, CDR1 is MDHEN, CDR2 SYDVKM. This CDR3 region has 14 residues.

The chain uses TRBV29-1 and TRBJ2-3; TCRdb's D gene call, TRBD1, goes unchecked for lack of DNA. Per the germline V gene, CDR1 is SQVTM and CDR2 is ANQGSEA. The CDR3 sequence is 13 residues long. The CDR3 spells CSALTGGVDTQYF.

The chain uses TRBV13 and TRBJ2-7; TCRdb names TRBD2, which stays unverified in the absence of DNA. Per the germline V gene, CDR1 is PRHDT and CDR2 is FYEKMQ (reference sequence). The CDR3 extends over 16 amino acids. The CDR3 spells CAGSPEGLLGSYEQYF.

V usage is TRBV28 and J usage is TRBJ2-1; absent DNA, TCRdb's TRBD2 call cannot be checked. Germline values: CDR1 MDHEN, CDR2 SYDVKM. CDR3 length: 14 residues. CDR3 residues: CASSPGLAGDEQFF.

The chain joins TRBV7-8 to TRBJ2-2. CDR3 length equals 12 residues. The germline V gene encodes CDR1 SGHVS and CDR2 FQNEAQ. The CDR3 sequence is CASSLVYGELFF.

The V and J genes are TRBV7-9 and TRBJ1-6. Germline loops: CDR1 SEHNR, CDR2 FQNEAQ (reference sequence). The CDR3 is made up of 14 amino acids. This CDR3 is CASSGSVYNSPLHF. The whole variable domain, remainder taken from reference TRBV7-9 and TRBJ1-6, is DTGVSQNPRHKITKRGQNVTFRCDPISEHNRLYWYRQTLGQGPEFLTYFQNEAQLEKSRLLSDRFSAERPKGSFSTLEIQRTEQGDSAMYLCASSGSVYNSPLHFGNGTRLTVT.

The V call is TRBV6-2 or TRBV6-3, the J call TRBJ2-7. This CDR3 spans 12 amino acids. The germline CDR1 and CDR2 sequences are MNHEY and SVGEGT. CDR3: CASSYILYEQYF.

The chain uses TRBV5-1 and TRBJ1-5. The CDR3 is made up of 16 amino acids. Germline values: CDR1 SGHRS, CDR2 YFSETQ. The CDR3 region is CASSLGEGSSNQPQHF.

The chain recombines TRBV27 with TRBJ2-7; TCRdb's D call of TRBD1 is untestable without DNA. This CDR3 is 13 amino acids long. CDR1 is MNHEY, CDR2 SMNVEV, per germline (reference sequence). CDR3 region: CASSLRGAREQYF.

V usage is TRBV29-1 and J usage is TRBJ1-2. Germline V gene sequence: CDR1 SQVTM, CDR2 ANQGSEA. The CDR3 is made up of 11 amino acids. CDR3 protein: CSVAGSYGYTF.

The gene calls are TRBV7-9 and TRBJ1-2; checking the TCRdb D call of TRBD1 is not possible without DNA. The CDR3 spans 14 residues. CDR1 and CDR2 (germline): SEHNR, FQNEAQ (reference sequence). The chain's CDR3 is CASSEQEEYYGYTF.

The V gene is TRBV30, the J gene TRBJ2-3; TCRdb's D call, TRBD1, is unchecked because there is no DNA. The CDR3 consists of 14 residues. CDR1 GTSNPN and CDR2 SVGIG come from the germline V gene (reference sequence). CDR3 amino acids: CAWISGQSTDTQYF.

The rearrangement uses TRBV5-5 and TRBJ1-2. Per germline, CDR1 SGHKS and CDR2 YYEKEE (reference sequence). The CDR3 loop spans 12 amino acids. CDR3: CASSRKDYGYTF. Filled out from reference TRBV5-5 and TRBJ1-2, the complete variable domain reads DAGVTQSPTHLIKTRGQQVTLRCSPISGHKSVSWYQQVLGQGPQFIFQYYEKEERGRGNFPDRFSARQFPNYSSELNVNALLLGDSALYLCASSRKDYGYTFGSGTRLTVV.

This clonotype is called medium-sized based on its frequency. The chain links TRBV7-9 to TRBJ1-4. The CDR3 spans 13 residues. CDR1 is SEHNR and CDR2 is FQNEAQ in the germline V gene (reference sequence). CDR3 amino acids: CASSKDQHEKLFF.

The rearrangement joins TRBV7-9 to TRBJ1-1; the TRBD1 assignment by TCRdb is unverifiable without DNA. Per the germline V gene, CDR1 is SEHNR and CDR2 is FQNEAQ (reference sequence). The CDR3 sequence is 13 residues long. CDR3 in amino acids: CASSKTGVTEAFF.

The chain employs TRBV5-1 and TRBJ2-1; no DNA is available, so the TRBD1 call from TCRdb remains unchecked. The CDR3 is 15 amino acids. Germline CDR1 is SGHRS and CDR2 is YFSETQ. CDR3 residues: CASSLTGASYNEQFF.

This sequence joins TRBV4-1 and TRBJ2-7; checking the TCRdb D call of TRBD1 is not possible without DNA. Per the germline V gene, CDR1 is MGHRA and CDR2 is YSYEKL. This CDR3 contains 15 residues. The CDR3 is CASSLPGQGPMEQYF.

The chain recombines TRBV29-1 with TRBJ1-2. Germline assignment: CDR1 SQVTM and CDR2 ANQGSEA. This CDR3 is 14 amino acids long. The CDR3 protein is CSVLRNPPNYGYTF.